The T cell receptor (beta chain) described here comes from a study of blood T cell repertoires in COVID-19. Some clones are missing from TCRdb's copy, which holds only in-frame ones; the method was immunoSEQ multiplex PCR. The sample lists about 380,000 clones, over 75% occurring once. The sequenced material came from PBMCs or T cells enriched from blood (not recorded which). The sequence derives from a man aged 25-45 years who had recovered from COVID-19.

The CDR3 region has the DNA TGTGCCAGCACCCTTCGGACTGCCGCCTATGGCTACACCTTC. Translating gives CASTLRTAAYGYTF. The V call is TRBV28, the J call TRBJ1-2, with D unresolved. Looked up from germline, CDR1 is MDHEN and CDR2 is SYDVKM. CDR3 length: 14 residues. Trimming stripped 7 bases from V and 4 bases from J, with 16 bases between.